The 13 T cell receptor beta chains presented below share a single source sample, sequenced in a study of blood T cell repertoires in COVID-19. Profiled with immunoSEQ multiplex PCR; TCRdb holds only in-frame clones, not every one. This table has about 180,000 clones, roughly nine tenths appearing once. Specimen: PBMCs or T cells enriched from blood (not recorded which). All receptors derive from a woman aged 40 to 50 with acute COVID-19.

The gene calls are TRBV19 and TRBJ2-5; D not resolved. CDR1 LNHDA and CDR2 SQIVND come from the germline V gene (reference sequence). The CDR3 runs to 14 residues. The ends were cut back, 3 bases at V and 2 bases at J, with 10 bases in the middle. The CDR3 nucleotides read TGTGCCAGTAGTATTTATTACAGTCAAGAGACCCAGTACTTC. Amino acids: CASSIYYSQETQYF.

V is TRBV5-8 and J is TRBJ1-5; 9 bases align to TRBD1. With 3 bases clipped from V and 0 bases from J, the junction kept 13 bases outside the gene matches. CDR1 is SGHTS, CDR2 YDEGEE, per germline. CDR3 size: 19 residues. The CDR3 DNA reads as TGTGCCAGCAGCTCCGACGGGACAGGGATGTTCAGTAGCAATCAGCCCCAGCATTTT. Amino acids: CASSSDGTGMFSSNQPQHF. Full variable domain (remainder filled in from reference TRBV5-8 and TRBJ1-5): EAGVTQSPTHLIKTRGQQATLRCSPISGHTSVYWYQQALGLGLQFLLWYDEGEERNRGNFPPRFSGRQFPNYSSELNVNALELEDSALYLCASSSDGTGMFSSNQPQHFGDGTRLSIL.

The chain joins TRBV4-1 to TRBJ1-5; TRBD1 is a possible D gene (6 bases). Germline V gives CDR1 MGHRA, CDR2 YSYEKL. The CDR3 runs to 17 residues. Trimming removed 0 bases at V and 6 bases at J, with 18 bases between. This CDR3 reads CASSQDGGGQVSQPQHF. In DNA form, the CDR3 reads TGCGCCAGCAGCCAAGATGGCGGGGGGCAGGTTAGTCAGCCCCAGCATTTT.

This clone appeared once. The V call is TRBV7-3, the J call TRBJ2-1, with 8 bases matching TRBD1. CDR1 SGHTA and CDR2 FQGTGA come from the germline V gene. CDR3 length: 15 amino acids. V lost 5 bases, J lost 3 bases, and 6 bases stayed unmatched. The CDR3 DNA sequence: TGTGCCAGCAGCAAAGGACAGGGACGCTACAATGAGCAGTTCTTC. It translates to CASSKGQGRYNEQFF.

The rearrangement joins TRBV5-4 to TRBJ2-2; TRBD1 agrees at 10 bases. CDR3 length: 20 amino acids. V lost 4 bases, J lost 5 bases, and 20 bases stayed unmatched. Per the germline V gene, CDR1 is SGHNT and CDR2 is YYREEE (reference sequence). CDR3 residues: CASSPGGSNAGTGVTGELFF. Written as DNA, the CDR3 is TGTGCCAGCAGCCCTGGGGGGTCGAATGCCGGGACAGGGGTGACCGGGGAGCTGTTTTTT.

Note on this clone: One junction end does not reproduce the germline sequence, and a read error may be involved. This chain connects TRBV7-7 to TRBJ2-5; D is possibly TRBD2 (5 bases). The length of the CDR3 is 15 residues. In germline, CDR1 is SSHAT, CDR2 FNYEAQ (reference sequence). In DNA form, the CDR3 reads TGTGCTAGCAGCCCTAGCCCGGAACGCGCAGAGACCCAGTACTTC. It encodes CASSPSPERAETQYF.

The chain carries TRBV7-8 and TRBJ2-7, with TRBD1 identical over 8 bases. V gave up 5 bases and J gave up 1 base; unmatched junction bases: 13. This CDR3 comprises 17 residues. Germline-derived CDR1 and CDR2 are SGHVS and FQNEAQ. CDR3: CASSQGQGDFFSYEQYF. DNA for the CDR3: TGTGCCAGCAGCCAAGGACAGGGTGACTTTTTTTCCTACGAGCAGTACTTC.

The V call is TRBV11-1, the J call TRBJ2-7; 10 bases line up with TRBD1. After removal of 6 bases from V and 5 bases from J, the junction contained 7 bases not matched to a gene. CDR1 is SGHAT and CDR2 is FQDESV in the germline V gene (reference sequence). This CDR3 has 14 residues. The CDR3 coding sequence is TGTGCCAGCAGTTCCTGGGACAGGGGCGACGAGCAGTACTTC. Protein product: CASSSWDRGDEQYF.

The rearrangement joins TRBV3-1 (or the pseudogene TRBV3-2) to TRBJ2-1, with 8 bases identical to TRBD2. The CDR3 runs to 15 residues. The germline V gene has CDR1 LGHDT and CDR2 YNNKEL (reference sequence). With 3 bases clipped from V and 4 bases from J, the junction kept 5 bases outside the gene matches. The CDR3 nucleotides read TGTGCCAGCAGCCAGGAGGGACTAGGGTACAATGAGCAGTTCTTC. Encoded protein: CASSQEGLGYNEQFF.

This chain uses TRBV7-9 with TRBJ2-7, with 10 bases fitting TRBD1. V lost 5 bases, J lost 3 bases, and 10 bases stayed unmatched. Germline V gives CDR1 SEHNR, CDR2 FQNEAQ (reference sequence). The CDR3 is 16 residues long. CDR3 coding DNA: TGTGCCAGCAGCCCACACGGACAGGGGGGGATCTACGAGCAGTACTTC. As protein: CASSPHGQGGIYEQYF.

The J gene is TRBJ1-3, the V gene TRBV7-8, with a possible D match to TRBD1 (5 bases). The length of the CDR3 is 15 residues. V lost 5 bases and J lost 0, with 11 bases in between. Germline assignment: CDR1 SGHVS and CDR2 FQNEAQ. CDR3 residues: CASSKRQTSGNTIYF. CDR3 nucleotides: TGTGCCAGCAGCAAGCGACAGACCTCTGGAAACACCATATATTTT.

This clone was seen a single time. The V gene is TRBV15, the J gene TRBJ2-1, with 10 bases that match TRBD2. The V gene end was trimmed by 1 base and the J gene end by 4 bases; junction bases not matched to a gene: 13. This CDR3 comprises 19 residues. Looked up from germline, CDR1 is LNHNV and CDR2 is YYDKDF (reference sequence). The CDR3 here is CATSRVALAGSLSYNEQFF. In nucleotides, the CDR3 is TGTGCCACCAGCAGAGTGGCACTAGCGGGATCCCTTTCTTACAATGAGCAGTTCTTC. The complete variable domain, with remaining parts taken from reference TRBV15 and TRBJ2-1, reads DAMVIQNPRYQVTQFGKPVTLSCSQTLNHNVMYWYQQKSSQAPKLLFHYYDKDFNNEADTPDNFQSRRPNTSFCFLDIRSPGLGDTAMYLCATSRVALAGSLSYNEQFFGPGTRLTVL.

The chain employs TRBV7-3 and TRBJ1-1; D gene uncertain. CDR1 and CDR2 from the germline V gene are SGHTA and FQGTGA. The CDR3 covers 15 residues. Between the trimmed V and J ends, which lost 3 bases and 4 bases, there was a span of 15 bases. CDR3 residues: CASSLSGEGVTEAFF. The DNA of the CDR3 is TGTGCCAGCAGCTTGAGCGGGGAGGGCGTCACTGAAGCTTTCTTT.